Listed below are T cell receptor beta chains from one sample, sequenced in a study of cytomegalovirus exposure and HLA in healthy donors. Measured with immunoSEQ multiplex PCR; TCRdb has only the in-frame clones, and not every one. The table records roughly 120,000 clones, more than 80% of them present only once. Input material: PBMCs. These receptor sequences come from a middle-aged man in good health and CMV-seronegative. CDR3s include the opening cysteine and the closing phenylalanine or tryptophan.

J | V | length | CDR3
TRBJ1-2 | TRBV2 | 13 | CASSEAGSNCCTF
TRBJ2-5 | TRBV29-1 | 12 | CSVKPNQGTQYF
TRBJ2-2 | TRBV9 | 13 | CASSVGGLGELFF
TRBJ1-1 | TRBV2 | 14 | CASSETQKNTEAFF
NA | TRBV7-2 | 15 | CASSLEGGSGYEQYF
TRBJ2-3 | TRBV19 | 13 | CASSPSVTDTQYF
TRBJ2-7 | TRBV6-5 | 15 | CASSYSPSSEYEQYF
TRBJ2-2 | TRBV7-3 | 13 | CASRTGSAGELFF
TRBJ1-4 | TRBV5-4 | 15 | CASSASGTGYEKLFF
TRBJ1-1 | TRBV30 | 12 | CAWTSSGSEAFF
TRBJ2-7 | TRBV7-9 | 15 | CASSPVPSGEYEQYF
TRBJ1-4 | TRBV7-9 | 15 | CASSEGRTFNEKLFF
TRBJ1-1 | TRBV7-8 | 13 | CASSGQGWFEAFF
TRBJ1-4 | TRBV30 | 12 | CAWRTENEKLFF
TRBJ2-7 | TRBV27 | 15 | CASSLSWDRFYEQYF
TRBJ2-6 | TRBV5-1 | 17 | CASTPEGSRSGANVLTF
TRBJ1-2 | TRBV7-2 | 15 | CASSLWEAANYGYTF
TRBJ1-6 | TRBV20-1 | 11 | CSASAGAPLHF
TRBJ2-7 | TRBV30 | 13 | CAWGIGQDHEQYF
TRBJ2-1 | TRBV7-9 | 14 | CASSSTPLAGEQFF
TRBJ1-2 | TRBV7-8 | 15 | CASSLASGFSYGYTF
TRBJ2-1 | TRBV28 | 11 | CASSTENEQFF
TRBJ2-7 | TRBV28 | 12 | CASSSGLAGSYF
TRBJ2-7 | TRBV30 | 13 | CAWTPGQGYEQYF
TRBJ2-7 | TRBV10-3 | 14 | CAISRLAGAYEQYF
TRBJ2-3 | TRBV7-9 | 16 | CASSLMGRGFSDTQYF
TRBJ2-7 | TRBV7-9 | 14 | CASSPADRPREQYF